These 10 T cell receptor beta chains were sequenced from one sample in a study of blood T cell repertoires in COVID-19. The assay was immunoSEQ multiplex PCR, and TCRdb's table has in-frame clones only and misses some. In the table there are 140,000 to 150,000 clones, approximately 81% of which are singletons. The sequenced sample consisted of peripheral blood. The receptor set was obtained from a human donor in a cohort sampled during active COVID-19.

The V and J genes are TRBV2 and TRBJ1-6, with no clear D. The CDR3 is 15 amino acids. V dropped 6 bases and J dropped 10 bases, with 19 bases sitting between them. Germline CDR1 is SNHLY and CDR2 is FYNNEI. DNA for the CDR3: TGTGCCAGCAGCCCCCGGGGTCGGAGATGGTCACCCCTCCACTTT. This codes for CASSPRGRRWSPLHF.

The V call is TRBV7-9, the J call TRBJ2-5, with 7 bases matching TRBD1. This CDR3 comprises 14 residues. Germline CDR1 reads SEHNR; CDR2 reads FQNEAQ (reference sequence). With V trimmed by 1 base and J by 2 bases, 1 base remained unmatched. The CDR3 here is CASSLGQGQETQYF. The CDR3 DNA is TGTGCCAGCAGCTTAGGACAGGGACAAGAGACCCAGTACTTC.

A few counts support this clone. This chain uses TRBV28 with TRBJ2-3; 8 bases line up with TRBD2. Germline V gene data show CDR1 as MDHEN and CDR2 as SYDVKM. V was clipped by 7 bases and J by 6 bases; unmatched bases: 9. The CDR3 loop spans 14 amino acids. CDR3 amino acids: CASTQAGAADTQYF. The CDR3 DNA sequence: TGTGCCAGCACTCAAGCGGGGGCCGCCGATACGCAGTATTTT.

This clone was detected many times. The V gene is TRBV25-1, the J gene TRBJ1-2; TRBD1 aligns across 7 bases. Germline V CDR1 and CDR2: MGHDK, SYGVNS. This CDR3 is 12 amino acids long. The trim removed 6 bases at V and 8 bases at J, leaving 6 bases unmatched. CDR3 residues: CASRGAGGGYTF. The DNA for the CDR3 is TGTGCCAGCAGAGGGGCAGGGGGAGGCTACACCTTC.

The genes are TRBV4-3 and TRBJ1-1; D gene ambiguous. Germline assignment: CDR1 LGHNA and CDR2 YSLEER. CDR3 length: 14 amino acids. The V gene lost 0 bases and the J gene lost 0 bases, with 5 bases spanning the gap. CDR3 region: CASSQEYLNTEAFF. CDR3 in DNA: TGCGCCAGCAGCCAAGAGTACTTGAACACTGAAGCTTTCTTT.

This rearrangement joins TRBV6-5 to TRBJ2-3, with unresolved D. The V and J ends lost 8 bases and 4 bases respectively, with 7 bases between them. This CDR3 has 11 residues. Germline CDR1 and CDR2: MNHEY and SVGAGI. The CDR3 DNA reads TGTGCCAGCTCAACTTCAGATACGCAGTATTTT. Translating gives CASSTSDTQYF.

The gene calls are TRBV2 and TRBJ1-2; D may be TRBD1 (5 bases). V was cut by 4 bases and J by 4 bases, with 13 bases left in between. Germline CDR1 SNHLY, CDR2 FYNNEI. There are 14 residues in the CDR3. The CDR3 loop reads CASSAGHTTYGYTF. In DNA form, the CDR3 reads TGTGCCAGCAGTGCAGGACATACCACCTATGGCTACACCTTC. The entire variable domain, with the rest obtained from reference TRBV2 and TRBJ1-2, is as follows: EPEVTQTPSHQVTQMGQEVILRCVPISNHLYFYWYRQILGQKVEFLVSFYNNEISEKSEIFDDQFSVERPDGSNFTLKIRSTKLEDSAMYFCASSAGHTTYGYTFGSGTRLTVV.

The V and J genes are TRBV2 and TRBJ1-1, with a tentative D call TRBD1 (6 bases). The CDR3 is made up of 13 amino acids. Germline V gene lookup returns CDR1 SNHLY and CDR2 FYNNEI. V lost 4 bases and J lost 0, with 6 bases in between. The CDR3 is CASSGTVNTEAFF. As DNA, the CDR3 is TGTGCCAGCAGTGGGACAGTGAACACTGAAGCTTTCTTT.

DNA for the CDR3: TGTGCCAGTAGGGAGGTACTCCGCTCTGGAAACACCATATATTTT. Translation: CASREVLRSGNTIYF. The chain has TRBV19 and TRBJ1-3; D remains unclear. V gave up 6 bases and J gave up 0 bases, with 12 bases separating them. The CDR3 totals 15 residues. Germline V gene sequence: CDR1 LNHDA, CDR2 SQIVND (reference sequence).

This clone was counted between two and nine times. The rearrangement joins TRBV7-9 to TRBJ2-1; 9 bases agree with TRBD1. Trimming took 6 bases from V and 5 from J; bases not matched to a gene: 5. The CDR3 loop spans 14 amino acids. The germline gives CDR1 SEHNR, CDR2 FQNEAQ (reference sequence). The CDR3 is CASSGQGINNEQFF. The CDR3 DNA follows: TGTGCCAGCAGTGGACAGGGGATCAACAATGAGCAGTTCTTC.